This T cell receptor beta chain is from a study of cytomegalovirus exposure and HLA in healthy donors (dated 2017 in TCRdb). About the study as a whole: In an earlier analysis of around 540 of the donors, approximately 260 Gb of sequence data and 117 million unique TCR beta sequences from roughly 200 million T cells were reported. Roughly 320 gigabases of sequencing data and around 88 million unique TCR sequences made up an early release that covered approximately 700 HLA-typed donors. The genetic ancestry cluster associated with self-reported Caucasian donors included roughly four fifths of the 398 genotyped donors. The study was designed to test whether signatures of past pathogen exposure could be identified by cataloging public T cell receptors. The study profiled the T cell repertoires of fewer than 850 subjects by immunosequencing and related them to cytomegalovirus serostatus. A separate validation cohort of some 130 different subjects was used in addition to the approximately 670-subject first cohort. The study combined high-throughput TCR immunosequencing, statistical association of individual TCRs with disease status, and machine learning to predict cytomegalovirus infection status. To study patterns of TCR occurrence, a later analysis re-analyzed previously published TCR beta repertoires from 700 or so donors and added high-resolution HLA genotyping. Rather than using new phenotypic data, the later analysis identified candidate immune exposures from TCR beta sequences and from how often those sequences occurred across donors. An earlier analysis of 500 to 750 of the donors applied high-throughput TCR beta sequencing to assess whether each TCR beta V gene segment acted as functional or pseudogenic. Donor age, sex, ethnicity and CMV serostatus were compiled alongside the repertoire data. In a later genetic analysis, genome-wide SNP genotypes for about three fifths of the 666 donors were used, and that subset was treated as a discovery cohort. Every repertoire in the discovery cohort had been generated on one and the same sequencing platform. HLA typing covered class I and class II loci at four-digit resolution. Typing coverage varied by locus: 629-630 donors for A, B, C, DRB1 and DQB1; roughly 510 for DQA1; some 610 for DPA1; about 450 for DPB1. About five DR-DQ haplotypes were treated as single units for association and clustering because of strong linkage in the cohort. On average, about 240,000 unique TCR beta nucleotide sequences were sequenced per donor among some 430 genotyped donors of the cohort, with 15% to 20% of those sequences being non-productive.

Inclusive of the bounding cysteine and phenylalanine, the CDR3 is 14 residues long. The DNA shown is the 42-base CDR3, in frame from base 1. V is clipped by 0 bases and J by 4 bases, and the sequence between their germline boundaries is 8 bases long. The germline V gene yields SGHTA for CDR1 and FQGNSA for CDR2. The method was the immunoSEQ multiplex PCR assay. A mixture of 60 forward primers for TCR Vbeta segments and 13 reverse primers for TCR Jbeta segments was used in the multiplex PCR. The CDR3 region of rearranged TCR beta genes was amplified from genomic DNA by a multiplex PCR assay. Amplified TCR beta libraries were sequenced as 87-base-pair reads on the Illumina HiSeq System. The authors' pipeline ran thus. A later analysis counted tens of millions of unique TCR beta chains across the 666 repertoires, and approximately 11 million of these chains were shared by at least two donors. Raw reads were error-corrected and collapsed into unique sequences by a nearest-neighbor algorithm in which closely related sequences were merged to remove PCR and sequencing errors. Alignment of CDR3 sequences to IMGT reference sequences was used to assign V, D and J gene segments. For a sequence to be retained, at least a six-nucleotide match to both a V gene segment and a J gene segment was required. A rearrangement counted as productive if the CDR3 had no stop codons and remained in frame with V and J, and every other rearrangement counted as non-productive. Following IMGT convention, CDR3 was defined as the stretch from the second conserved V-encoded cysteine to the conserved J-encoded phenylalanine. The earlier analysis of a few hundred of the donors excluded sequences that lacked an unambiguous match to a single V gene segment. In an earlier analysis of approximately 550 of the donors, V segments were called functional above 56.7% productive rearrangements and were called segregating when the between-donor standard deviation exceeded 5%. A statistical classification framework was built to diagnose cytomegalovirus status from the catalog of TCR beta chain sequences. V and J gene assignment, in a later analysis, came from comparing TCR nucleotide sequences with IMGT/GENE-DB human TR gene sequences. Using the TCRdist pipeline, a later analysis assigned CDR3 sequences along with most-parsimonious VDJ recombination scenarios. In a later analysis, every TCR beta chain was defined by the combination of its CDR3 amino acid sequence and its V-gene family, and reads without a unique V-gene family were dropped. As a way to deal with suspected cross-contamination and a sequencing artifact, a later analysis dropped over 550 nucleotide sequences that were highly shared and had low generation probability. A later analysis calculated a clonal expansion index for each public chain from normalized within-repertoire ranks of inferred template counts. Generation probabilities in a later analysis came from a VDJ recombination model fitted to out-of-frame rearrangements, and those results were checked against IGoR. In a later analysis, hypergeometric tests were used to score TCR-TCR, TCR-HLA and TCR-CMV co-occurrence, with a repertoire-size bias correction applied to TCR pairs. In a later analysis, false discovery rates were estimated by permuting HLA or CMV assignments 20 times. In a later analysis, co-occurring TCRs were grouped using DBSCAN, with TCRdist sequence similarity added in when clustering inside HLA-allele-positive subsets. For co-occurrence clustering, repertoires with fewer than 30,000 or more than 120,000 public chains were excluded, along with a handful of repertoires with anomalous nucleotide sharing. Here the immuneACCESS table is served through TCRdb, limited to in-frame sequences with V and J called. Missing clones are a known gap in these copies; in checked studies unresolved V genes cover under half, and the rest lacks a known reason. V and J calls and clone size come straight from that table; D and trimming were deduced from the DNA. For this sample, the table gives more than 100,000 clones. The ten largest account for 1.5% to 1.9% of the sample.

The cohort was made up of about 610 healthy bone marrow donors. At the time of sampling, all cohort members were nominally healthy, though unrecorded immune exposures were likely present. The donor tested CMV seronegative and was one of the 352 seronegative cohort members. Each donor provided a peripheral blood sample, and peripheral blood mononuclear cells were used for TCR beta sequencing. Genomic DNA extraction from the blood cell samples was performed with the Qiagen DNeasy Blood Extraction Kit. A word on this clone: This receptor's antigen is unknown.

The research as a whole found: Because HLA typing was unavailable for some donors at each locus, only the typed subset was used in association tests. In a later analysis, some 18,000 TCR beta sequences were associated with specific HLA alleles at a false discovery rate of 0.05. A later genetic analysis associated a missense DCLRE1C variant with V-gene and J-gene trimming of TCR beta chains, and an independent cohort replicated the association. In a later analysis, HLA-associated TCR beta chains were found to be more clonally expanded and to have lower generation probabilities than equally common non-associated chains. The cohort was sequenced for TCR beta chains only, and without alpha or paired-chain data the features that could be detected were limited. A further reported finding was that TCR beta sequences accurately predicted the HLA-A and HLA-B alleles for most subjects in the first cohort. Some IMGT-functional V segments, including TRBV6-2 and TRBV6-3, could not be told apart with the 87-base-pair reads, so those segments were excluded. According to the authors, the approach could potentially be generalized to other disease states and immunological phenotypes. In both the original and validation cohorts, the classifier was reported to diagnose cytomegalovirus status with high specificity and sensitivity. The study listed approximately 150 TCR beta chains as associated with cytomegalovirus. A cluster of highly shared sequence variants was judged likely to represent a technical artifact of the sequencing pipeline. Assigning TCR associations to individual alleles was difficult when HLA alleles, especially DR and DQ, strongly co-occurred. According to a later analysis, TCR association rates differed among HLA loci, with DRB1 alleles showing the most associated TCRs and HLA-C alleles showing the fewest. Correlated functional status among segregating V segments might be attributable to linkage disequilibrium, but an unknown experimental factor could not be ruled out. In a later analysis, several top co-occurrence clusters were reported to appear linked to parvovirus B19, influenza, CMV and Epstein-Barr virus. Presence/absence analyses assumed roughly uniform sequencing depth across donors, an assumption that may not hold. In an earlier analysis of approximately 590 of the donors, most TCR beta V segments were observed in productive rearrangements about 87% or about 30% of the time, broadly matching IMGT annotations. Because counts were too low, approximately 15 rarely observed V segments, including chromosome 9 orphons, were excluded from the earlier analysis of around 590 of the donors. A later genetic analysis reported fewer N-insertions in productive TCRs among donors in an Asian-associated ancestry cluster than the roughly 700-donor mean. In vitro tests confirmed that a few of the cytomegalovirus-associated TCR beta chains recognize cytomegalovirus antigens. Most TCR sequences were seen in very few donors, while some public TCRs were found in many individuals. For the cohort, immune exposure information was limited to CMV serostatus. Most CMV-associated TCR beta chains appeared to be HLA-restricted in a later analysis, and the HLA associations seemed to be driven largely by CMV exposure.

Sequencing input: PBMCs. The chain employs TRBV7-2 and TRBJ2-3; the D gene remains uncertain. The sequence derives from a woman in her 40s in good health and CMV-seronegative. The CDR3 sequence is CASSLAVAPDTQYF. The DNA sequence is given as TGTGCCAGCAGCTTAGCGGTAGCACCAGATACGCAGTATTTT.